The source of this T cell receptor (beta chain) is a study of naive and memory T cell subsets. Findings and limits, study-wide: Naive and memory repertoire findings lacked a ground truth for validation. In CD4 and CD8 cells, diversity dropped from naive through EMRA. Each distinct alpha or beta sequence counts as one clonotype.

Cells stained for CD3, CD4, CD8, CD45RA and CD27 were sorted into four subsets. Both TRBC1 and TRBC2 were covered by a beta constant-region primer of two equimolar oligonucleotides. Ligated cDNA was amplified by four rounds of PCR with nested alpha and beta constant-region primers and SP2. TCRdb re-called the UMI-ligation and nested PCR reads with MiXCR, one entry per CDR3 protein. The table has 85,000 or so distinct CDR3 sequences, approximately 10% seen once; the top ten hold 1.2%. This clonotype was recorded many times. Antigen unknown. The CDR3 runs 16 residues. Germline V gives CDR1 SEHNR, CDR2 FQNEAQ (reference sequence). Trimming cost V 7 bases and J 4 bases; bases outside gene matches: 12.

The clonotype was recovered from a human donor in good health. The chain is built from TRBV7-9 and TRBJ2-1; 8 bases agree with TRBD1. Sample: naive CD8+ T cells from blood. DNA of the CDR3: TGTGCCAGCACCTCACGGGGGACAGGCCCTTACAATGAGCAGTTCTTC. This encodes CASTSRGTGPYNEQFF.